Listed below are T cell receptor beta chains from one sample, sequenced in a study of tumor and adjacent non-tumor tissue in lung cancer. MiXCR, run by TCRdb on the multiplex PCR reads, gives a single entry per CDR3 protein. Of tens of thousands of distinct CDR3 sequences detected, around 70% appear once; the ten largest clones hold about a quarter. Material: distant non-tumor lung tissue. These receptors were collected from a woman aged 50 to 65 with non-small cell lung cancer. Both conserved end residues are part of each CDR3. D genes are given only for firm matches. The listing skips clone size in some rows; elsewhere it reads once, few, many or a size class.

J: TRBJ2-5; V: TRBV29-1; D: TRBD2; size: -; CDR3: CSDAVNSGRAVETQYF; DNA: TGCAGCGATGCGGTCAATAGCGGGAGGGCTGTGGAGACCCAGTACTTT
J: TRBJ1-1; V: TRBV20-1; D: -; size: once; CDR3: CSVRRLSDTEAFF; DNA: TGCAGTGTTAGACGCCTATCTGACACTGAAGCTTTCTTT
J: TRBJ2-7; V: TRBV6-6; D: -; size: many; CDR3: CASMGLNEQYF; DNA: TGTGCCAGCATGGGTTTGAACGAGCAGTACTTC
J: TRBJ2-7; V: TRBV11-3; D: TRBD1; size: -; CDR3: CTSGSGQAPYKQYF; DNA: TGTACCAGCGGCTCCGGACAGGCCCCCTACAAGCAATACTTC
J: TRBJ2-7; V: TRBV6-1; D: -; size: -; CDR3: CASSEALGSSYGQYF; DNA: TGTGCAAGCAGTGAAGCGCTCGGCAGCTCCTACGGGCAGTACTTC
J: TRBJ1-1; V: TRBV4-1; D: -; size: once; CDR3: CAYSQDRYRANTEASF; DNA: TGCGCCTACAGCCAAGATCGTTACAGGGCGAACACTGAAGCTTCCTTT
J: TRBJ2-5; V: TRBV20-1; D: -; size: many; CDR3: CSASISLTQYF; DNA: TGCAGTGCTAGTATTTCGTTGACCCAGTACTTC
J: TRBJ2-1; V: TRBV6-1; D: TRBD1; size: many; CDR3: CASSELQGAIGEQFF; DNA: TGTGCCAGCAGTGAACTTCAGGGGGCGATCGGTGAGCAGTTCTTC
J: TRBJ2-1; V: TRBV11-2; D: TRBD2; size: medium-sized; CDR3: CASSLLAGVGEQFF; DNA: TGTGCCAGCAGCTTACTAGCGGGAGTCGGTGAGCAGTTCTTC
J: TRBJ2-4; V: TRBV28; D: -; size: once; CDR3: CASTCSKGSGPTITKNIQYF; DNA: TGTGCCAGCACCTGCTCGAAAGGTAGCGGACCCACGATAACCAAAAACATTCAGTACTTC
J: TRBJ2-1; V: TRBV7-8; D: TRBD2; size: -; CDR3: CTSSPGSSGRAFFNEQFF; DNA: TGTACCAGCAGCCCCGGGTCTAGCGGGAGGGCCTTCTTTAATGAGCAGTTCTTC
J: TRBJ2-3; V: TRBV5-1; D: -; size: -; CDR3: CASSMGARNTQYF; DNA: TGCGCCAGCAGCATGGGCGCTAGGAATACGCAGTATTTT
J: TRBJ1-1; V: TRBV10-3; D: -; size: once; CDR3: CAVSEGGLKMSTEAFF; DNA: TGTGCCGTCAGTGAGGGAGGGTTGAAAATGAGCACTGAAGCTTTCTTT
J: TRBJ2-7; V: TRBV29-1; D: -; size: -; CDR3: CSVGDVGGLSSYGRYF; DNA: TGCAGCGTTGGAGACGTCGGCGGACTGTCCTCCTACGGGCGGTACTTC
J: TRBJ2-2; V: TRBV12-3/TRBV12-4; D: TRBD1; size: -; CDR3: CASIRTGDTGELFF; DNA: TGTGCCAGCATTAGGACAGGGGACACCGGGGAGCTGTTTTTT
J: TRBJ1-2; V: TRBV12-3/TRBV12-4; D: -; size: few; CDR3: CASSVGTGYTF; DNA: TGTGCCAGCAGTGTAGGGACTGGCTACACCTTC
J: TRBJ2-3; V: TRBV20-1; D: -; size: -; CDR3: CSAPDWRDKDTQYF; DNA: TGCAGTGCTCCTGATTGGCGAGACAAAGATACGCAGTATTTT
J: TRBJ1-6; V: TRBV6-1; D: -; size: many; CDR3: CASSEAQSFLHF; DNA: TGTGCCAGCAGTGAAGCCCAGAGCTTCCTCCACTTT